This T cell receptor (beta chain) is drawn from a study of blood T cell repertoires in COVID-19. Study at large: The United States, Italy and Spain were the sources of the acute and convalescent COVID-19 samples. PBMCs, B-cell-depleted T cells, or T cells provided the cDNA or gDNA that made up the material.

Original processing notes: By means of reference gene primer amplification, nucleated cell counts were estimated. Data came from immunoSEQ multiplex PCR; TCRdb stores just in-frame clones and leaves some out. Clone size and the V and J calls come from that table; the DNA yielded D and trimming. This sample has about 75,000 clones, with approximately 82% found just once. V was pared by 3 bases and J by 2 bases, with 3 bases of the junction left unmatched. CDR1 and CDR2 (germline): SGHTA, FQGTGA. The CDR3 loop spans 15 amino acids. The chain joins TRBV7-3 to TRBJ2-1, with 8 bases aligning to TRBD1. The sequence came from a woman aged 50 to 60 with acute or convalescent COVID-19. The specimen was peripheral blood. The CDR3 DNA follows: TGTGCCAGCAGCTTGGACAGGGTTCCCTACAATGAGCAGTTCTTC. It codes for CASSLDRVPYNEQFF.